The TCR beta chain described here comes from a study of blood T cell repertoires in COVID-19. Study context: The samples span acute and convalescent COVID-19 from the United States, Italy and Spain.

Original data processing: Amplifying reference gene primers gave estimates of nucleated cell counts. Profiled with immunoSEQ multiplex PCR; TCRdb holds only in-frame clones, not every one. V and J calls and clone size are those listed in that table; D and trimming were worked out from the DNA. This table has about 6,100 clones, approximately 89% appearing once. The table lists this clone with a count of one. The TCR was taken from a human donor in a cohort sampled during active COVID-19. Specimen: peripheral blood.

CDR3 DNA: TGTGCCAGCCTTCCGACAGCGACACGAGACTACGAGCAGTACTTC. Protein product: CASLPTATRDYEQYF. J is TRBJ2-7 and V is TRBV2; D is perhaps TRBD1 (5 bases). This CDR3 spans 15 amino acids. Germline CDR1 SNHLY, CDR2 FYNNEI. V was trimmed by 8 bases and J by 3 bases, leaving 20 bases between them. Full variable domain (outside the CDR3, taken from reference TRBV2 and TRBJ2-7): EPEVTQTPSHQVTQMGQEVILRCVPISNHLYFYWYRQILGQKVEFLVSFYNNEISEKSEIFDDQFSVERPDGSNFTLKIRSTKLEDSAMYFCASLPTATRDYEQYFGPGTRLTVT.